This TCR beta chain is from a study of T-cell memory formation after mild COVID-19. Study-wide points: Shrinking CD4+ clones resided mostly in CM and EM, and CD8+ ones in EMRA. In second-wave clones peaking day 37, SARS-CoV-2 specificity remained unconfirmed. Clones that contracted from day 15 to 85 were balanced CD4/CD8, while later expanders leaned CD4+.

This CDR3 comprises 13 residues. Germline V gives CDR1 KGHDR, CDR2 SFDVKD. V lost 5 bases and J lost 2, with 8 bases in between. One entry per CDR3 protein results from TCRdb running MiXCR on the 5' RACE reads. The profile shows over 500,000 distinct CDR3 sequences, approximately 15% of them singletons. Worth noting for this clonotype: The target antigen is unknown.

The sequenced sample consisted of PBMCs or a T cell subset sorted from them (not recorded which). This receptor was identified in an adult woman who had mild COVID-19 (a few samples of this study predate the infection). Cell type and time point are not known. The V gene is TRBV24-1, the J gene TRBJ1-1, with D maybe TRBD1 (5 bases). CDR3 nucleotides: TGTGCCACCAGTGTCGGGGGTAACACTGAAGCTTTCTTT. Protein: CATSVGGNTEAFF.